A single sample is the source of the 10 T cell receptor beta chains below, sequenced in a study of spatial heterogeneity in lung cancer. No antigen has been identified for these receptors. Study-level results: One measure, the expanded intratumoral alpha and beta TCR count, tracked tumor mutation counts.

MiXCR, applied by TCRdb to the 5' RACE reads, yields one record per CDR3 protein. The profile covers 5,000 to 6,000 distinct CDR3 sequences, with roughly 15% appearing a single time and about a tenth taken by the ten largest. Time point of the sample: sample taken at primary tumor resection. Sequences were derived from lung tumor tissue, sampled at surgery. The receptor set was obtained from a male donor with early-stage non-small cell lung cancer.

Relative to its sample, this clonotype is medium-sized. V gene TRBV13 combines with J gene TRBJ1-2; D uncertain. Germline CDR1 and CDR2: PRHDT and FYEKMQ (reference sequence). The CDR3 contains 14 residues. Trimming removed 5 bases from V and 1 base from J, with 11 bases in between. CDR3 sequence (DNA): TGTGCCAGCAGCCCCGGCGACGATAACTATGGCTACACCTTC. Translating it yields CASSPGDDNYGYTF.

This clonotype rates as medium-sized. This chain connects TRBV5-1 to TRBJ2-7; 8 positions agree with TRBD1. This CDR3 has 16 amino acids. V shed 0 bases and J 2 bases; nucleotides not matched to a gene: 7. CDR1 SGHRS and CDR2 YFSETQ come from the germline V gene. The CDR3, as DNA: TGCGCCAGCAGCTTGGCTTCCGGGACAGGTACCTACGAGCAGTACTTC. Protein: CASSLASGTGTYEQYF.

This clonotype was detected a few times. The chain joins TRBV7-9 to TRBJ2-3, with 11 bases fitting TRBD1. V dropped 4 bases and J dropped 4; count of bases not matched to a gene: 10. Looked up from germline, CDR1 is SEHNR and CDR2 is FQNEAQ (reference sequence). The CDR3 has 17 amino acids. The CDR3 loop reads CASSWRPGQGVADTQYF. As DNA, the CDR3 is TGTGCCAGCAGCTGGAGACCGGGACAGGGGGTTGCAGATACGCAGTATTTT.

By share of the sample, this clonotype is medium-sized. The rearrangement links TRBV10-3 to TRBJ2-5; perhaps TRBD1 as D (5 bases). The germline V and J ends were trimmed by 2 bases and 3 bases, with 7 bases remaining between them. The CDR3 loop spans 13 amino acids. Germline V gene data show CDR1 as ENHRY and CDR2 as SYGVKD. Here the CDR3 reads CAISEGAKETQYF. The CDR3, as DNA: TGTGCCATCAGTGAGGGGGCAAAAGAGACCCAGTACTTC.

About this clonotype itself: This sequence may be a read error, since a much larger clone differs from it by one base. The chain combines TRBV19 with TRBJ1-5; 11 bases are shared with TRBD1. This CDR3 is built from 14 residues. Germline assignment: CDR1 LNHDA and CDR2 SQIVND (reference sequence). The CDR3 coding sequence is TGTGCCAGTAGTGGGACAGGGGGAGGTCAGTCCCAGCATTTT. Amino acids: CASSGTGGGQSQHF. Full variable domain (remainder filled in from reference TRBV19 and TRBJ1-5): DGGITQSPKYLFRKEGQNVTLSCEQNLNHDAMYWYRQDPGQGLRLIYYSQIVNDFQKGDIAEGYSVSREKKESFPLTVTSAQKNPTAFYLCASSGTGGGQSQHFGDGTRLSIL.

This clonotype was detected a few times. CDR3 coding DNA: TGCAGTGCTAGTGGGACAGGGAGCTACGAGCAGTACTTC. Translating it yields CSASGTGSYEQYF. This rearrangement joins TRBV20-1 to TRBJ2-7; 9 bases agree with TRBD1. Germline V gene lookup returns CDR1 DFQATT and CDR2 SNEGSKA (reference sequence). Germline trimming cut 3 bases from V and 3 bases from J; bases unmatched to any gene: 3. The CDR3 contains 13 residues.

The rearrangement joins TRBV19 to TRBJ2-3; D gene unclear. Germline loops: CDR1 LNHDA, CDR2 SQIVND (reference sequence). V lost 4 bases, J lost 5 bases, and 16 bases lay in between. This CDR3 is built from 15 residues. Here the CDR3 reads CASSTSRAPQDTQYF. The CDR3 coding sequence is TGTGCCAGTAGTACATCCCGGGCCCCGCAAGATACGCAGTATTTT.

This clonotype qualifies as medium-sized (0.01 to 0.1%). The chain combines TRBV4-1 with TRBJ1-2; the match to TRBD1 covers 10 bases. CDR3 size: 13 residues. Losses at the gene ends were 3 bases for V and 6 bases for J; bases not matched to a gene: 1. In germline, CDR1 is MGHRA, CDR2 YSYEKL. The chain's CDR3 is CASSHGQGDGYTF. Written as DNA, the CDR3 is TGCGCCAGCAGCCATGGACAGGGGGATGGCTACACCTTC.

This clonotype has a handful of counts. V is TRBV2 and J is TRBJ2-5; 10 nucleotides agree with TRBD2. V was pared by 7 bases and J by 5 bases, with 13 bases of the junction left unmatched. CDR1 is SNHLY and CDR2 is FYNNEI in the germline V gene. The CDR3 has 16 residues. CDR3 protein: CASTPRSSGGQETQYF. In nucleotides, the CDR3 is TGTGCCAGCACCCCCCGGAGTAGCGGGGGGCAGGAGACCCAGTACTTC. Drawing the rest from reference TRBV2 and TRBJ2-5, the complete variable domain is EPEVTQTPSHQVTQMGQEVILRCVPISNHLYFYWYRQILGQKVEFLVSFYNNEISEKSEIFDDQFSVERPDGSNFTLKIRSTKLEDSAMYFCASTPRSSGGQETQYFGPGTRLLVL.

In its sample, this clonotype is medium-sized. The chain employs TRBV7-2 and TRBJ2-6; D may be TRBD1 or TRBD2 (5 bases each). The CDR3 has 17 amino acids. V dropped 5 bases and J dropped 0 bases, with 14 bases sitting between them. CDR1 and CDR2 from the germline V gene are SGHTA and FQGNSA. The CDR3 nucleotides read TGTGCCAGCAGCCTGGCCGGGACGACCTCTGGGGCCAACGTCCTGACTTTC. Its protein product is CASSLAGTTSGANVLTF.